The rows below give T cell receptor beta chains drawn from one sample of a study of CD8+ T cells in alopecia areata. TCRdb keeps only in-frame clones here, not all; method: immunoSEQ multiplex PCR. The table includes over 95,000 clones, 56% detected once. The specimen comprised CD4+ T cells sorted from blood, sampled at week 24, from a patient treated with tofacitinib. All receptors come from a human donor with alopecia areata. Both conserved end residues are part of each CDR3. The order of the fields is clone size, J gene, V gene, CDR3 length, D gene, CDR3 protein, CDR3 DNA. The D gene is left open where the match is weak. Clone sizes are given selectively: once, few, many, or a class where the clone is expanded.

NA TRBJ1-5 TRBV5-6 13 NA CASSLGRNQPQHF TGTGCCAGCAGCTTGGGGCGCAATCAGCCCCAGCATTTT
few TRBJ1-6 TRBV25-1 14 TRBD1 CASKGQGFNSPLHF TGTGCCAGCAAGGGACAGGGGTTTAATTCACCCCTCCACTTT
NA TRBJ2-1 TRBV5-1 15 TRBD2 CASSLVSGGPNEQFF TGCGCCAGCAGCTTGGTTAGCGGGGGCCCTAATGAGCAGTTCTTC
NA TRBJ1-2 TRBV4-3 14 NA CASSHLDGSNGYTF TGCGCCAGCAGCCATCTGGACGGGTCCAATGGCTACACCTTC
NA TRBJ2-4 TRBV2 16 NA CASTALPLLAKNIQYF TGTGCCAGCACCGCCCTCCCCCTTTTAGCCAAAAACATTCAGTACTTC
NA TRBJ1-1 TRBV19 14 TRBD1 CASSTGQGATEAFF TGTGCCAGTAGTACAGGACAGGGGGCCACTGAAGCTTTCTTT
few TRBJ1-3 TRBV2 14 NA CASSGQGGGNTIYF TGTGCCAGCAGTGGCCAGGGAGGAGGAAACACCATATATTTT
NA TRBJ1-1 TRBV6-1 13 NA CASSSLAGSEAFF TGTGCCAGCAGTTCCCTGGCGGGGTCCGAAGCTTTCTTT
NA TRBJ1-5 TRBV7-2 13 NA CASSTGRDQPQHF TGTGCCAGCAGCACAGGGAGGGATCAGCCCCAGCATTTT
few TRBJ1-2 TRBV23-1 12 NA CASTDRNYGYTF TGCGCCAGCACCGACAGGAACTATGGCTACACCTTC
NA TRBJ1-2 TRBV30 13 NA CAWSVQANYGYTF TGTGCCTGGAGTGTCCAAGCTAACTATGGCTACACCTTC
few TRBJ1-5 TRBV30 13 NA CACQEGDLQPQHF TGTGCCTGCCAAGAGGGAGATTTACAGCCCCAGCATTTT
NA TRBJ1-6 TRBV7-8 15 TRBD1 CASSLPGQQNSPLHF TGTGCCAGCAGTTTGCCGGGACAGCAGAATTCACCCCTCCACTTT
NA TRBJ1-1 TRBV29-1 14 TRBD1 CSGHDRASNTEAFF TGCAGCGGCCACGACAGGGCCTCGAACACTGAAGCTTTCTTT
NA TRBJ1-2 TRBV11-1 11 NA CASSDAYGYTF TGTGCCAGCAGCGATGCATATGGCTACACCTTC
NA TRBJ2-3 TRBV15 14 NA CATTVDRSTDTQYF TGTGCCACCACCGTGGACAGATCCACAGATACGCAGTATTTT
NA TRBJ2-2 TRBV7-2 14 NA CASSLGRTVGELFF TGTGCCAGCAGCTTGGGTAGGACAGTCGGGGAGCTGTTTTTT
few TRBJ1-2 TRBV27 15 TRBD1 CASSPRDRGIGGYTF TGTGCCAGCAGTCCCCGGGACAGGGGAATAGGCGGCTACACCTTC
once TRBJ2-5 TRBV7-2 14 NA CASSLRARVETQYF TGTGCCAGCAGCTTGAGGGCCAGAGTGGAGACCCAGTACTTC
once TRBJ1-2 TRBV29-1 13 TRBD1 CSATGQANYGYTF TGCAGCGCCACAGGACAGGCTAACTATGGCTACACCTTC
NA TRBJ1-6 TRBV5-1 14 TRBD1 CASSFDREDSPLHF TGCGCCAGCAGTTTTGACAGGGAAGATTCACCCCTCCACTTT
NA TRBJ2-1 TRBV5-1 15 NA CASSLLPDSYNEQFF TGCGCCAGCAGCTTGTTACCAGATTCCTACAATGAGCAGTTCTTC